This T cell receptor (beta chain) was retrieved from a study of beta chain features in type 1 diabetes. Expressed TCRB transcripts were sequenced, since all the RNA that had been isolated was reverse transcribed. Some clones are missing from TCRdb's copy, which holds only in-frame ones; the method was immunoSEQ multiplex PCR. The sample has about 360,000 clones, around 12% seen once. This clone was seen a handful of times. V shed 6 bases, J shed 0 bases, and the junction held 7 bases outside the gene matches. Germline V gene sequence: CDR1 ENHRY, CDR2 SYGVKD. The CDR3 sequence is 15 residues long. The sequencing input was naive CD4+ T cells from blood. The receptor comes from a man aged 18 to 29 in good health. The chain is built from TRBV10-3 and TRBJ2-7; 8 bases align to TRBD2. CDR3 loop: CAIRVAGSSSYEQYF. Here the CDR3 DNA reads TGTGCCATCAGAGTAGCGGGGTCGAGCTCCTACGAGCAGTACTTC.